This is a list of T cell receptor beta chains from one sample in a study of T cell clonotyping in hematopoietic cell transplantation. The method was immunoSEQ multiplex PCR; TCRdb's version includes in-frame clones alone and lacks a portion of them. The sample carries about 29,000 clones, about 93% recorded once. Sample: PBMCs, taken 100 days after allogeneic stem cell transplant. The receptor source for this set is a female patient between 50 and 59 years old who had an allogeneic stem cell transplant from a related donor, so the T cells may come from the graft donor. Some clones in this sample may be carry-over from other donors' samples. Both conserved end residues are part of each CDR3. A D gene is named only where the DNA matches it firmly. A clone size is listed for some rows: how often the clone was seen (once, few, many), or a class if it is expanded.

V gene: TRBV5-6; J gene: TRBJ1-2; clone size: NA; D gene: NA; CDR3 DNA: TGTGCCAGCTCCGGACGGGACGGAGCTAACTATGGCTACACCTTC; CDR3 protein: CASSGRDGANYGYTF
V gene: TRBV29-1; J gene: TRBJ1-2; clone size: NA; D gene: NA; CDR3 DNA: TGCAGCGTTGGTGAGAGCTACGGGACCTTAGGCTACACCTTC; CDR3 protein: CSVGESYGTLGYTF
V gene: TRBV5-4; J gene: TRBJ1-1; clone size: NA; D gene: TRBD1; CDR3 DNA: TGTGCCAGCAGCTCGGGACAGACCCCTGAAGCTTTCTTT; CDR3 protein: CASSSGQTPEAFF
V gene: TRBV4-1; J gene: TRBJ1-2; clone size: NA; D gene: NA; CDR3 DNA: TGCGCCAGCAGCCAAGATCTACAAAACTATGGCTACACCTTC; CDR3 protein: CASSQDLQNYGYTF
V gene: TRBV15; J gene: TRBJ1-6; clone size: NA; D gene: NA; CDR3 DNA: TGTGCCACCAGCAGTGAAGGGAATTCACCCCTCCACTTT; CDR3 protein: CATSSEGNSPLHF
V gene: TRBV30; J gene: TRBJ1-1; clone size: NA; D gene: NA; CDR3 DNA: TGTGCCTGGAGCGGCCAGCTTAACACTGAAGCTTTCTTT; CDR3 protein: CAWSGQLNTEAFF
V gene: TRBV27; J gene: TRBJ1-2; clone size: NA; D gene: TRBD1; CDR3 DNA: TGTGCCAGCAGTTTTTTTGGACAGGGCTTAGATGGCTACACCTTC; CDR3 protein: CASSFFGQGLDGYTF
V gene: TRBV4-3; J gene: TRBJ1-1; clone size: NA; D gene: NA; CDR3 DNA: TGCGCCAGCAGCCAAGGGGTGGGTCACACTGAAGCTTTCTTT; CDR3 protein: CASSQGVGHTEAFF
V gene: TRBV6-6; J gene: TRBJ1-5; clone size: NA; D gene: NA; CDR3 DNA: TGTGCCAGCAGTTTCCCGGGGGGGCCCCAGCATTTT; CDR3 protein: CASSFPGGPQHF
V gene: TRBV2; J gene: TRBJ1-5; clone size: NA; D gene: NA; CDR3 DNA: TGTGCCAGCCAAATCAGGGCCAATCAGCCCCAGCATTTT; CDR3 protein: CASQIRANQPQHF
V gene: TRBV7-6; J gene: TRBJ2-1; clone size: NA; D gene: NA; CDR3 DNA: TGTGCCAGCAGCTTCCGGGTGAACGAGCAGTTCTTC; CDR3 protein: CASSFRVNEQFF
V gene: TRBV30; J gene: TRBJ2-3; clone size: NA; D gene: TRBD2; CDR3 DNA: TGTGCCTGGAGTCGATACCTAGCGGGGGGGCGTCCAGATACGCAGTATTTT; CDR3 protein: CAWSRYLAGGRPDTQYF
V gene: TRBV9; J gene: TRBJ1-4; clone size: NA; D gene: NA; CDR3 DNA: TGTGCCAGCAGCGTAGGGACGGGTGAAAAACTGTTTTTT; CDR3 protein: CASSVGTGEKLFF
V gene: TRBV9; J gene: TRBJ2-2; clone size: NA; D gene: NA; CDR3 DNA: TGTGCCAGCAGCGTAGGACCGAACACCGGGGAGCTGTTTTTT; CDR3 protein: CASSVGPNTGELFF
V gene: TRBV7-7; J gene: TRBJ2-7; clone size: few; D gene: NA; CDR3 DNA: TGTGCCAGCAGAAAGTCGTTGAGCGGGCTTCCCTACGAGCAGTACTTC; CDR3 protein: CASRKSLSGLPYEQYF
V gene: TRBV13; J gene: TRBJ1-3; clone size: NA; D gene: TRBD1; CDR3 DNA: TGTGCCAGCAGCTGGGCCGGGACAGGGAGATTTTCTGGAAACACCATATATTTT; CDR3 protein: CASSWAGTGRFSGNTIYF